Listed below are T cell receptor beta chains from one sample, sequenced in a study of blood T cell repertoires in COVID-19. Profiled with immunoSEQ multiplex PCR; TCRdb holds only in-frame clones, not every one. Found here are 150,000 to 170,000 clones, roughly nine tenths of them singletons; the top ten hold less than 0.6%. Sequenced material: peripheral blood. The receptor set was obtained from a man aged 45-60 years with acute or convalescent COVID-19. Each CDR3 is given with its conserved first and last residue. The order of the fields is J gene, V gene, CDR3 length, D gene, clone size, CDR3 DNA, CDR3 protein. The D gene is left open where the match is weak. Clone size is stated in some rows and not others, as once, few, many or a class when expanded.

j_call: TRBJ2-2; v_call: TRBV24-1; cdr3_length: 16; d_call: TRBD1; clone_size: -; cdr3_nt: TGTGCCACCAGTGATTTGCGGACAGGGGGACCCGGGGAGCTGTTTTTT; cdr3_aa: CATSDLRTGGPGELFF
j_call: TRBJ2-5; v_call: TRBV14; cdr3_length: 16; d_call: TRBD1; clone_size: -; cdr3_nt: TGTGCCAGCAGCCAAATTACAGGGGGCTATGCGGAGACCCAGTACTTC; cdr3_aa: CASSQITGGYAETQYF
j_call: TRBJ1-2; v_call: TRBV12-3/TRBV12-4; cdr3_length: 12; d_call: -; clone_size: -; cdr3_nt: TGTGCCAGCAGTTCCTTTGGGGGCCTCTACACCTTC; cdr3_aa: CASSSFGGLYTF
j_call: TRBJ1-4; v_call: TRBV15; cdr3_length: 16; d_call: TRBD1; clone_size: few; cdr3_nt: TGTGCCACCAGCAGAGACGGAACAGGGGGGAATGAAAAACTGTTTTTT; cdr3_aa: CATSRDGTGGNEKLFF
j_call: TRBJ1-3; v_call: TRBV3-1/TRBV3-2; cdr3_length: 14; d_call: -; clone_size: -; cdr3_nt: TGTGCCAGCAGCCTACAGGGAGCTGGAAACACCATATATTTT; cdr3_aa: CASSLQGAGNTIYF
j_call: TRBJ1-2; v_call: TRBV28; cdr3_length: 16; d_call: TRBD1; clone_size: -; cdr3_nt: TGTGCCAGCAGTTCCTACCTGTGGACAGGCAACTATGGCTACACCTTC; cdr3_aa: CASSSYLWTGNYGYTF
j_call: TRBJ1-2; v_call: TRBV7-2; cdr3_length: 14; d_call: -; clone_size: -; cdr3_nt: TGTGCCAGCAGCTCCCGGGACGACGGGGGGGGCTACACCTTC; cdr3_aa: CASSSRDDGGGYTF
j_call: TRBJ2-1; v_call: TRBV25-1; cdr3_length: 13; d_call: -; clone_size: -; cdr3_nt: TGTGCCAGCAGTAAAGCTAGCATCCATGAGCAGTTCTTC; cdr3_aa: CASSKASIHEQFF
j_call: TRBJ1-6; v_call: TRBV4-2; cdr3_length: 17; d_call: -; clone_size: -; cdr3_nt: TGTGCCAGCAGCCAAGGGGCGCTGCGGGGAGCTAATTCACCCCTCCACTTT; cdr3_aa: CASSQGALRGANSPLHF
j_call: TRBJ1-2; v_call: TRBV28; cdr3_length: 15; d_call: -; clone_size: -; cdr3_nt: TGTGCCAGCAGTTTAGGGACCCGGGGGGTTGGTGGCTACACCTTC; cdr3_aa: CASSLGTRGVGGYTF
j_call: TRBJ1-5; v_call: TRBV19; cdr3_length: 17; d_call: TRBD1; clone_size: -; cdr3_nt: TGTGCCAGTAGTATAGGCTTTTCGGGACAGGGTAGGCAGCCCCAGCATTTT; cdr3_aa: CASSIGFSGQGRQPQHF
j_call: TRBJ1-6; v_call: TRBV28; cdr3_length: 15; d_call: TRBD1; clone_size: -; cdr3_nt: TGTGCCAGCAGTTTATGGGCAGGGGGGAATTCACCCCTCCACTTT; cdr3_aa: CASSLWAGGNSPLHF
j_call: TRBJ2-1; v_call: TRBV5-5; cdr3_length: 13; d_call: -; clone_size: -; cdr3_nt: TGTGCCAGCAGCTTGGGGACAAGGGATGAGCAGTTCTTC; cdr3_aa: CASSLGTRDEQFF
j_call: TRBJ2-5; v_call: TRBV5-1; cdr3_length: 13; d_call: -; clone_size: -; cdr3_nt: TGCGCCAGCAGCTCGGGGGTGCAAGAGACCCAGTACTTC; cdr3_aa: CASSSGVQETQYF
j_call: TRBJ2-5; v_call: TRBV28; cdr3_length: 16; d_call: -; clone_size: -; cdr3_nt: TGTGCCAGCAGGGCTAACAGGGACCTCTTGTTTGAGACCCAGTACTTC; cdr3_aa: CASRANRDLLFETQYF
j_call: TRBJ1-1; v_call: TRBV7-9; cdr3_length: 14; d_call: TRBD1; clone_size: -; cdr3_nt: TGTGCCAGCAGCTTACAGGGACAGGACACTGAAGCTTTCTTT; cdr3_aa: CASSLQGQDTEAFF
j_call: TRBJ2-6; v_call: TRBV4-1; cdr3_length: 18; d_call: -; clone_size: -; cdr3_nt: TGCGCCAGCAGCCAAGGGCGGCGCGCTAACTCTGGGGCCAACGTCCTGACTTTC; cdr3_aa: CASSQGRRANSGANVLTF
j_call: TRBJ2-2; v_call: TRBV7-6; cdr3_length: 16; d_call: TRBD1; clone_size: -; cdr3_nt: TGTGCCAGCAGCTCACTCAAAAACAGGGGTCCCGGGGAGCTGTTTTTT; cdr3_aa: CASSSLKNRGPGELFF
j_call: TRBJ2-2; v_call: TRBV7-9; cdr3_length: 18; d_call: TRBD1; clone_size: -; cdr3_nt: TGTGCCAGCAGCTTTCAACTGGGACAGGCCTCAAACACCGGGGAGCTGTTTTTT; cdr3_aa: CASSFQLGQASNTGELFF
j_call: TRBJ2-7; v_call: TRBV28; cdr3_length: 16; d_call: -; clone_size: -; cdr3_nt: TGTGCCAGCAGTTTATATGTCGGCAGGTGGGCCTACGAGCAGTACTTC; cdr3_aa: CASSLYVGRWAYEQYF
j_call: TRBJ1-3; v_call: TRBV29-1; cdr3_length: 14; d_call: -; clone_size: -; cdr3_nt: TGCGGAGTGGATGGGGGGGCCTCTGGAAACACCATATATTTT; cdr3_aa: CGVDGGASGNTIYF
j_call: TRBJ2-1; v_call: TRBV5-1; cdr3_length: 14; d_call: TRBD2; clone_size: -; cdr3_nt: TGCGCCAGCAGCGCCCGGACTAGCGGGAGAGAGCAGTTCTTC; cdr3_aa: CASSARTSGREQFF
j_call: TRBJ2-2; v_call: TRBV9; cdr3_length: 16; d_call: TRBD1; clone_size: -; cdr3_nt: TGTGCCAGCAGCGGGGGGACAGGGGGCGACACCGGGGAGCTGTTTTTT; cdr3_aa: CASSGGTGGDTGELFF
j_call: TRBJ2-5; v_call: TRBV30; cdr3_length: 11; d_call: -; clone_size: -; cdr3_nt: TGTGCCTGGAGTGTAATCCAGGTTAAGTACTTC; cdr3_aa: CAWSVIQVKYF
j_call: TRBJ1-1; v_call: TRBV10-3; cdr3_length: 14; d_call: TRBD1; clone_size: -; cdr3_nt: TGTGCCATCAGGACGGGGACAGGGAACACTGAAGCTTTCTTT; cdr3_aa: CAIRTGTGNTEAFF
j_call: TRBJ1-2; v_call: TRBV5-6; cdr3_length: 14; d_call: -; clone_size: -; cdr3_nt: TGTGCCAGCAGCTCTATCTCAGGGATAGGGTGGCTATCCTTC; cdr3_aa: CASSSISGIGWLSF
j_call: TRBJ2-1; v_call: TRBV28; cdr3_length: 13; d_call: -; clone_size: -; cdr3_nt: TGTGCCAGCAGTTTGGACTCTTACAATGAGCAGTTCTTC; cdr3_aa: CASSLDSYNEQFF
j_call: TRBJ2-2; v_call: TRBV16; cdr3_length: 15; d_call: -; clone_size: -; cdr3_nt: TGTGCCAGCAGCCTAGGGGCAGGATACACCGGGGAGCTGTTTTTT; cdr3_aa: CASSLGAGYTGELFF